This T cell receptor (beta chain) is drawn from a study of shared clonotypes between healthy human individuals. The overall study: Each donor's CD8 memory used one plate, CD8 naive two, each CD4 subset three. Points from the study as a whole: Compared with memory subsets, naive subsets generally had larger estimated richness.

Regarding this clone: Antigen: not known.

J gave up 3 bases and V 0 bases, and 5 bases lay outside the gene matches. There are 16 residues in the CDR3. In germline, CDR1 is SGHNT, CDR2 YYREEE (reference sequence). The test was conducted at deep level. Sequenced by immunoSEQ multiplex PCR; TCRdb stores in-frame clones only, minus some. The sample has 2,100,000 or so clones, almost 96% seen once; the top ten hold roughly 0.13%. The chain employs TRBV5-4 and TRBJ2-5; 10 nucleotides align to TRBD2. This clonotype originated in a young man in good health. The sequencing sample was made of naive CD4+ T cells sorted from blood. The sample's subset: CD45RA+ positively selected. The DNA of the CDR3 is TGTGCCAGCAGCTTGGCCATTACTAGCGGGGAAGAGACCCAGTACTTC. It specifies CASSLAITSGEETQYF.